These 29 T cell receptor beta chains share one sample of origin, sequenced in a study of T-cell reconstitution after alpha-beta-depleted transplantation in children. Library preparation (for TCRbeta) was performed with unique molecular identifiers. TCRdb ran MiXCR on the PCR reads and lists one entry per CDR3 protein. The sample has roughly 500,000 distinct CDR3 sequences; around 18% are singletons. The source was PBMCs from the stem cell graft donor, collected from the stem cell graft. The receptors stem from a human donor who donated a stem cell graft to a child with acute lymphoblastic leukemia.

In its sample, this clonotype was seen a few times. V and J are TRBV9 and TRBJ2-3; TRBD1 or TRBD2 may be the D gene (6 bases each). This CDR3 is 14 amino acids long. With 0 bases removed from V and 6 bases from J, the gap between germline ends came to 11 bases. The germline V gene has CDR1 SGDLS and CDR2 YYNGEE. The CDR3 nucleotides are TGTGCCAGCAGCGTAGAAGGGGGGACGGATACGCAGTATTTT. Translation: CASSVEGGTDTQYF.

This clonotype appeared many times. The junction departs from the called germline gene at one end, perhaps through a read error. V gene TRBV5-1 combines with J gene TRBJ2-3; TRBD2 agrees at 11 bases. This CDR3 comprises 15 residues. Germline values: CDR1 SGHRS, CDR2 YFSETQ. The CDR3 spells CASSLAGGYTDTQYF. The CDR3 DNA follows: TGTGCCAGCAGCTTAGCGGGAGGGTACACAGATACGCAGTATTTT.

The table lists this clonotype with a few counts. CDR3 sequence: CSVPFFSAHEQFF. CDR3 DNA: TGCAGCGTGCCATTCTTTTCAGCCCATGAGCAGTTCTTC. V and J are TRBV29-1 and TRBJ2-1, with D uncertain. CDR3 length: 13 amino acids. CDR1 is SQVTM, CDR2 ANQGSEA, per germline. Trimming removed 6 bases from V and 8 bases from J, with 17 bases in between.

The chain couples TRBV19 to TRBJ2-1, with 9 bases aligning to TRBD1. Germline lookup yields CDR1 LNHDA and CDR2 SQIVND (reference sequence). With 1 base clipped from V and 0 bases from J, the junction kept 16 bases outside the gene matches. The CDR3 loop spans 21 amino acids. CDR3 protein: CASSIGLPGQGILSSYNEQFF. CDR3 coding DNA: TGTGCCAGTAGTATAGGCCTACCGGGACAGGGAATTCTAAGCTCCTACAATGAGCAGTTCTTC.

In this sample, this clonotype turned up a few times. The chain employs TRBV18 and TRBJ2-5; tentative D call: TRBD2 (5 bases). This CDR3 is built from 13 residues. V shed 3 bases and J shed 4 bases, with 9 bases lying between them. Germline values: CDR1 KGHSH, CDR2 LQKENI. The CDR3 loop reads CASSPPSLETQYF. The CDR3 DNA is TGTGCCAGCTCACCTCCTAGCTTAGAGACCCAGTACTTC.

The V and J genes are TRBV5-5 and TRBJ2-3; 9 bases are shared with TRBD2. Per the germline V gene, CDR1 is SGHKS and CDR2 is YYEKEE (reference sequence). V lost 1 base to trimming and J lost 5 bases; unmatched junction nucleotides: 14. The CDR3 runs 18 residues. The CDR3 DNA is TGTGCCAGCAGCTTGCCAGCTGAGGCGGGAGGGCCAGAAGATACGCAGTATTTT. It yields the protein CASSLPAEAGGPEDTQYF.

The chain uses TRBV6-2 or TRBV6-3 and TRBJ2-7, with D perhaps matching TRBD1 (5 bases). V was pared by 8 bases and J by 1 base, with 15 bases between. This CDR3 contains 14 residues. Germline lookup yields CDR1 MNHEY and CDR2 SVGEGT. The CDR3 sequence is CASLGPGQSYEQYF. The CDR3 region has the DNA TGTGCCAGCCTAGGGCCAGGGCAATCCTACGAGCAGTACTTC.

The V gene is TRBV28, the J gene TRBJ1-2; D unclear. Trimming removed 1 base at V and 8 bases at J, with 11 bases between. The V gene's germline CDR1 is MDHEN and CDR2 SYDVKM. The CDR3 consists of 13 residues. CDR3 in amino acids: CASSLSPSPGYTF. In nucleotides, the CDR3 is TGTGCCAGCAGTTTATCCCCTAGTCCGGGCTACACCTTC.

CDR3 DNA sequence: TGCGCCAGCAGTAACCAGGGGGCTTCCTATAATTCACCCCTCCACTTT. Encoded protein: CASSNQGASYNSPLHF. The chain combines TRBV10-2 with TRBJ1-6, with TRBD1 matching 8 bases. Germline-derived CDR1 and CDR2 are WSHSY and SAAADI. This CDR3 is built from 16 residues. Losses at the gene ends were 5 bases for V and 1 base for J; bases not matched to a gene: 4.

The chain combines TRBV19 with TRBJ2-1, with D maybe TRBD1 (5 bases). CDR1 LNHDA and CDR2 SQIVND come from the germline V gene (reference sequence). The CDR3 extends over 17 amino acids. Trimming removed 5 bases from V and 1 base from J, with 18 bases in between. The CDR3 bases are TGTGCCAGTAGTCCCACAGGACCGCCTTATTCCTACAATGAGCAGTTCTTC. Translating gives CASSPTGPPYSYNEQFF. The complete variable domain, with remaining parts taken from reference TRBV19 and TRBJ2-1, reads DGGITQSPKYLFRKEGQNVTLSCEQNLNHDAMYWYRQDPGQGLRLIYYSQIVNDFQKGDIAEGYSVSREKKESFPLTVTSAQKNPTAFYLCASSPTGPPYSYNEQFFGPGTRLTVL.

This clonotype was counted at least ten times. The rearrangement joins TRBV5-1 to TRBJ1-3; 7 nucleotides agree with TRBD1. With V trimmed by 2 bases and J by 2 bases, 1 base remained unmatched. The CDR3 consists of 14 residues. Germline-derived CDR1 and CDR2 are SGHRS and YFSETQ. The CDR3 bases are TGCGCCAGCAGCTTAGACAGGGCTGGAAACACCATATATTTT. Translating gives CASSLDRAGNTIYF.

The CDR3 region has the DNA TGTGCCAGCAGTCCAGCCGGGGGAAACATTCAGTACTTC. It yields the protein CASSPAGGNIQYF. This rearrangement joins TRBV12-3 or TRBV12-4 to TRBJ2-4, with a possible D match to TRBD2 (6 bases). Trimming removed 5 bases from V and 6 bases from J, with 11 bases in between. The CDR3 is 13 amino acids.

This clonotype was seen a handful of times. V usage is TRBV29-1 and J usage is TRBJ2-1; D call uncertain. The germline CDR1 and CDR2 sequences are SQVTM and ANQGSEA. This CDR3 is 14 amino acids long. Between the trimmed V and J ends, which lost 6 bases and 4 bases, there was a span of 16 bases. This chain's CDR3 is CSVPGYRSYNEQFF. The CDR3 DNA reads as TGCAGCGTCCCCGGATACCGTTCTTACAATGAGCAGTTCTTC.

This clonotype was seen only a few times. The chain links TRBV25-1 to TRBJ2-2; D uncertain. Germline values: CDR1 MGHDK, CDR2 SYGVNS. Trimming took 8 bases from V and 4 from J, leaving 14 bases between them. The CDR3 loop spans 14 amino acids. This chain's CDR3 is CASLPRIGTGELFF. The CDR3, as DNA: TGTGCCAGCCTCCCGAGAATAGGCACCGGGGAGCTGTTTTTT.

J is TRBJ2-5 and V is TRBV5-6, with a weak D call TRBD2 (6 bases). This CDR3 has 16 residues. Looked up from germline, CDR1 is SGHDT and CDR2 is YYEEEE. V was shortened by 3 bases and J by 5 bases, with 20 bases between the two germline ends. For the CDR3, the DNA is TGTGCCAGCAGCTCGCTCCGGGAGCGGGTTCACGAGACCCAGTACTTC. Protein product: CASSSLRERVHETQYF.

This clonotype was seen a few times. As DNA, the CDR3 is TGTGCCAGCAGCCACTGCGAAGACAGGTCCCACGAGCAGTACTTC. Protein sequence: CASSHCEDRSHEQYF. J is TRBJ2-7 and V is TRBV4-2; perhaps TRBD1 as D (6 bases). Germline CDR1 and CDR2: LGHNA and YNFKEQ. The CDR3 length is 15 residues. V lost 3 bases and J 5 bases, leaving 17 bases between the germline ends.

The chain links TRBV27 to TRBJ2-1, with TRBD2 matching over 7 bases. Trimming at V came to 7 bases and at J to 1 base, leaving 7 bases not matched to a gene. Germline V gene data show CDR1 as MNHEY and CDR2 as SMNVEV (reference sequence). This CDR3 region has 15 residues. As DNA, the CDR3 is TGTGCCAGCATATTATACGGGGGGTCCTACAATGAGCAGTTCTTC. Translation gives CASILYGGSYNEQFF.

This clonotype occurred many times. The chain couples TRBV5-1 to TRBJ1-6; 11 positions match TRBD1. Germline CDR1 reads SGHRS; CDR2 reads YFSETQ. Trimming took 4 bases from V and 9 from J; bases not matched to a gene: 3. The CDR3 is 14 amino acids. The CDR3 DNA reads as TGCGCCAGCAGCCCCGGGACAGGGGGTTCACCCCTCCACTTT. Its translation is CASSPGTGGSPLHF. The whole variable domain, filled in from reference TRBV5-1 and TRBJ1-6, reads KAGVTQTPRYLIKTRGQQVTLSCSPISGHRSVSWYQQTPGQGLQFLFEYFSETQRNKGNFPGRFSGRQFSNSRSEMNVSTLELGDSALYLCASSPGTGGSPLHFGNGTRLTVT.

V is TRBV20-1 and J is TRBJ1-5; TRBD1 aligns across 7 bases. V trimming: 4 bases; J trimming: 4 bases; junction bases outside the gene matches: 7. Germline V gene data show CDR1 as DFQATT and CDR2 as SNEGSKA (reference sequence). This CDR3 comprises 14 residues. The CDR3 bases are TGCAGTGCTACCGACAGGGCTCAAAATCAGCCCCAGCATTTT. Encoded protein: CSATDRAQNQPQHF.

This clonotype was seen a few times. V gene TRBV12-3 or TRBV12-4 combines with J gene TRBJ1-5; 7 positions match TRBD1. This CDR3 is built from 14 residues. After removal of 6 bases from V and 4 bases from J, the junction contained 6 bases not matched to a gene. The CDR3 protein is CASRGPQGNQPQHF. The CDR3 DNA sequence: TGTGCCAGCAGGGGCCCACAGGGGAATCAGCCCCAGCATTTT.

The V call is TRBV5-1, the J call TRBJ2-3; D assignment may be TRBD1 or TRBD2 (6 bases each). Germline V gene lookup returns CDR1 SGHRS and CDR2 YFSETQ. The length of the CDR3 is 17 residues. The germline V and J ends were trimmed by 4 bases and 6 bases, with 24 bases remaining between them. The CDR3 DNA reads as TGCGCCAGCAGCCCTACTCCCGGGACTGGGACATCGGATACGCAGTATTTT. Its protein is CASSPTPGTGTSDTQYF.

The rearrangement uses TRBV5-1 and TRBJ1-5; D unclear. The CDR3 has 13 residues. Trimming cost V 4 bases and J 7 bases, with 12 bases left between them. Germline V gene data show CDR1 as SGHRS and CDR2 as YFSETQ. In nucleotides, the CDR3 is TGCGCCAGCAGCAACGACCCGGGGCAGCCCCAGCATTTT. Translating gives CASSNDPGQPQHF.

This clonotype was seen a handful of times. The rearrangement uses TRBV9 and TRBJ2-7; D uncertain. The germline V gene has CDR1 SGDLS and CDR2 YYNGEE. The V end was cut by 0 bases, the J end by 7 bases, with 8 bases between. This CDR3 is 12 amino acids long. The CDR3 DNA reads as TGTGCCAGCAGCGTAGAACTGGGGGAGCAGTACTTC. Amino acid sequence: CASSVELGEQYF.

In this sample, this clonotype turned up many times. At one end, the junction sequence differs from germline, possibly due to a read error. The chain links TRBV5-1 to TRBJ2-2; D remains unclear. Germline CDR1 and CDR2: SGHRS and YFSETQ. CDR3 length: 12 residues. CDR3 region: CASSLTTGELFF. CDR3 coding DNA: TGTGCCAGCAGTTTGACCACCGGGGAGCTGTTTTTT. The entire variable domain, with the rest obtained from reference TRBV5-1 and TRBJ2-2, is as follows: KAGVTQTPRYLIKTRGQQVTLSCSPISGHRSVSWYQQTPGQGLQFLFEYFSETQRNKGNFPGRFSGRQFSNSRSEMNVSTLELGDSALYLCASSLTTGELFFGEGSRLTVL.

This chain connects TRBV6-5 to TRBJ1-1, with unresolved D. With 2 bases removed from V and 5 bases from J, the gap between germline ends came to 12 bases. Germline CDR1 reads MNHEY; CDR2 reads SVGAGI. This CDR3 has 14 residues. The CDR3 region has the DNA TGTGCCAGCAGTTACGCGACCACCGTAACTGAAGCTTTCTTT. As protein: CASSYATTVTEAFF.

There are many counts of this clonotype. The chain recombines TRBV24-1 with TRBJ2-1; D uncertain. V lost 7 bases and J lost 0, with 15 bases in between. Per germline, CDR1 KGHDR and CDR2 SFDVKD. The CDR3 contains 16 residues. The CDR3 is CATSSVGRNSYNEQFF. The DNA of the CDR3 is TGTGCCACCAGCTCTGTTGGGCGAAACTCCTACAATGAGCAGTTCTTC.

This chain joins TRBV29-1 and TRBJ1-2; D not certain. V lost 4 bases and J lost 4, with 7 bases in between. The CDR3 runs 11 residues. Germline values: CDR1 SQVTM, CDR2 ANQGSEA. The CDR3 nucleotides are TGCAGCGTTGGCGGCCTCTATGGCTACACCTTC. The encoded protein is CSVGGLYGYTF.

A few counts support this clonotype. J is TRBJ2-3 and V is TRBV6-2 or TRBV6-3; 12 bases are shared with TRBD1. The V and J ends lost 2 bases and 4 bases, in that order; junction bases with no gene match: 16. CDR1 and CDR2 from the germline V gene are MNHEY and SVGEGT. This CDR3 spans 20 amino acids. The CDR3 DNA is TGTGCCAGCAGTTACCGGGACAGGGGGCAGGGACTGCGTGGTCCAGATACGCAGTATTTT. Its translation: CASSYRDRGQGLRGPDTQYF.

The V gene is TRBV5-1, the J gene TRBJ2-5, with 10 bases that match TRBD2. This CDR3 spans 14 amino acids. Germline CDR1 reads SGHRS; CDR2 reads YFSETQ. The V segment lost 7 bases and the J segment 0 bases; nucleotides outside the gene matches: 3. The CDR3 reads CASRAGGNQETQYF. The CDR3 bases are TGCGCCAGCCGAGCGGGAGGGAACCAAGAGACCCAGTACTTC.